This TCR beta chain was sequenced during a study of control samples from healthy donors and cancer patients. The length of the CDR3 is 11 residues. Germline assignment: CDR1 WSHSY and CDR2 SAAADI. V was shortened by 8 bases and J by 9 bases, with 13 bases between the two germline ends. TCRdb keeps only in-frame clones here, not all; method: immunoSEQ multiplex PCR. The sample has some 110,000 clones, 88% seen once. Material for sequencing was blood. This sequence originates from a woman aged 70-85 years in good health. V usage is TRBV10-2 and J usage is TRBJ2-5; a possible D gene is TRBD2 (6 bases). The CDR3 here is CASGTGVAQYF. CDR3 bases: TGCGCCAGCGGTACGGGGGTTGCCCAGTACTTC.